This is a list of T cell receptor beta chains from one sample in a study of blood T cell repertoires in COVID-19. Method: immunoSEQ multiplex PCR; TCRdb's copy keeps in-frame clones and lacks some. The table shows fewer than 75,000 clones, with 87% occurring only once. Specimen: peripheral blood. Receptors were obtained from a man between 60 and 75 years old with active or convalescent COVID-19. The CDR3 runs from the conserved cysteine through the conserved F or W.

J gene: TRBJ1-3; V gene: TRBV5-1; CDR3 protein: CASTSNSGGFSGNTIYF
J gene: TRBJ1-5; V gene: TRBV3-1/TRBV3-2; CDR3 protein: CASSQQGNQPQHF
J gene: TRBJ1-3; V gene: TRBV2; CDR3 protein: CASNRVGNTIYF
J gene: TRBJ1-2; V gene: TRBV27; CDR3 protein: CASSLNRGLGGYTF
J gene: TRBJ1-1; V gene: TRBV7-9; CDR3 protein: CASSLALTGLTEAFF
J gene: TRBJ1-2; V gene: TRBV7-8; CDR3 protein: CASSPQGARKNYGYTF
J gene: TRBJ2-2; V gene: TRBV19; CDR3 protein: CASKIIWGQGSTGELFF
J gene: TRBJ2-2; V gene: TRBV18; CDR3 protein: CASSPSAGTGELFF
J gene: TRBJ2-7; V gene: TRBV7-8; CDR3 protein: CASSLREEAEQYF
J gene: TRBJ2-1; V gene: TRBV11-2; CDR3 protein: CASSLLAGGLSYNEQFF
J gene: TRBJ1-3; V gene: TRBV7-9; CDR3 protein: CASSHQSGFLSGNTIYF
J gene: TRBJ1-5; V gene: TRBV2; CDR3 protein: CASRDGQSNQPQHF
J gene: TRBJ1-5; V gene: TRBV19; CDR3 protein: CASSLGSPKGNQPQHF
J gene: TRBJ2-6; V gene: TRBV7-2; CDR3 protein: CASIFWTRYSGANVLTF
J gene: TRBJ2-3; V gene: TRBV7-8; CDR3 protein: CASSPWDRGRTDTQYF
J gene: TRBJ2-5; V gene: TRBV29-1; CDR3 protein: CSVNRGSETQYF
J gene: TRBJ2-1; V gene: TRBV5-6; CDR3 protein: CASSLTGEQFF
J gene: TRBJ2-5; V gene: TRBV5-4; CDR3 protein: CASSLQASGGAGLKTQYF
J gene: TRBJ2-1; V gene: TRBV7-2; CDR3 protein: CASSLAYNERNEQFF
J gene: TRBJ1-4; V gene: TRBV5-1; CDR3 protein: CASSRQGGQATNEKLFF
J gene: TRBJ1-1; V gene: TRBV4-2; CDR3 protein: CASSQDSRGHAGTEAFF
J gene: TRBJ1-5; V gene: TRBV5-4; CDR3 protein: CASSFGTGNQPQHF
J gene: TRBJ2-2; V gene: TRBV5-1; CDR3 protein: CASSSAVAGAGTGELFF
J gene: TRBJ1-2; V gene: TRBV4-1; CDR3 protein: CASSQPDRGGYGYTF
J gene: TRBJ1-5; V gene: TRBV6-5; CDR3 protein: CASSQSRGLNQPQHF
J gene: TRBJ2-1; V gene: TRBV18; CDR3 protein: CASFRGREFYNEQFF
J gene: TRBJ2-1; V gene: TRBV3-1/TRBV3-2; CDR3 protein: CASSQSSYNEQFF
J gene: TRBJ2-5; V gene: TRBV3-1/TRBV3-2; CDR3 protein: CASSQVKGLGFQETQYF
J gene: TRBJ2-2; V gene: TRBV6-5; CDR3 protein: CASRSGPRDTGELFF
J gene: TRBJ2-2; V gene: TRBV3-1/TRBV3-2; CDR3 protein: CASSQDRFRSNTGELFF
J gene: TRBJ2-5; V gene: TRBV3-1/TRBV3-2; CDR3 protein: CASSQDPSFQTQYF
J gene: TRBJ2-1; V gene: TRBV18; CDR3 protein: CASSPPARGNEQFF
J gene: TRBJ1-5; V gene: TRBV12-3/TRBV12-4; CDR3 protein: CASGRGQPQHF
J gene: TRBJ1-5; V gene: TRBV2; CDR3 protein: CASSGTVTQPQHF
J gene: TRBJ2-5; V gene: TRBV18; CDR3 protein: CASSSTGLAGGKTQYF
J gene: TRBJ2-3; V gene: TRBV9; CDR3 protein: CASSVGGAGASDTQYF
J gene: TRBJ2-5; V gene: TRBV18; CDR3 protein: CASSPNGRETQYF
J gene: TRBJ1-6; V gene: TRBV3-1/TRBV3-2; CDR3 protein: CASSQGASAYNSPLHF
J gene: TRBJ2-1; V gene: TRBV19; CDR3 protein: CASSLRTAYNEQFF
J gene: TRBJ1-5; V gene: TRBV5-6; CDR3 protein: CASSSRGGHSNQPQHF